These 25 T cell receptor beta chains were all obtained from the same sample, sequenced in a study of T-cell memory formation after mild COVID-19. TCRdb passed the 5' RACE reads through MiXCR, listing each CDR3 protein once. The sample lists about 210,000 distinct CDR3 sequences; about 11% were seen once. Input material: PBMCs or a T cell subset sorted from them (not recorded which). Receptors originate from a young man who had mild COVID-19 (a few samples of this study predate the infection). Cell type and time point are not known.

This chain joins TRBV6-2 or TRBV6-3 and TRBJ2-7, with 12 bases matching TRBD2. V lost 6 bases to trimming and J lost 3 bases; unmatched junction nucleotides: 9. The germline gives CDR1 MNHEY, CDR2 SVGEGT. The length of the CDR3 is 16 residues. Here the CDR3 DNA reads TGTGCCAGCAGCCCAGACCCACTAGCGGGAGGCTACGAGCAGTACGTC. Its protein product is CASSPDPLAGGYEQYV.

The chain recombines TRBV3-1 with TRBJ2-1; the D is unclear. Trimming removed 0 bases from V and 12 bases from J, with 15 bases in between. Germline CDR1 is LGHDT and CDR2 is YNNKEL (reference sequence). The CDR3 totals 14 residues. In DNA form, the CDR3 reads TGTGCCAGCAGCCAAGATTCTCCCCTAAAGGGGCAGTTCTTC. Encoded protein: CASSQDSPLKGQFF.

This chain uses TRBV20-1 with TRBJ2-1, with D uncertain. The CDR3 is made up of 11 amino acids. The germline V and J ends were trimmed by 4 bases and 3 bases, with 4 bases remaining between them. Germline loops: CDR1 DFQATT, CDR2 SNEGSKA (reference sequence). CDR3 amino acids: CSANSYNEQFF. For the CDR3, the DNA is TGCAGTGCTAACAGCTACAATGAGCAGTTCTTC.

There are a few counts of this clonotype. CDR3 loop: CASSRGADTQYF. The CDR3 DNA follows: TGTGCCAGCAGCCGAGGGGCAGATACGCAGTATTTT. V usage is TRBV12-3 or TRBV12-4 and J usage is TRBJ2-3; D is possibly TRBD1 or TRBD2 (5 bases each). Trimming left V 6 bases short and J 4 bases short, with 8 bases between. The CDR3 totals 12 residues.

The table lists this clonotype with a few counts. The chain recombines TRBV7-2 with TRBJ1-2; D gene unclear. CDR1 SGHTA and CDR2 FQGNSA come from the germline V gene. The V end lost 1 base, the J end lost 5 bases, and 5 bases lay between the germline ends. This CDR3 comprises 12 residues. DNA of the CDR3: TGTGCCAGCAGCTTAGAACTTTATGGCTACACCTTC. Amino acid sequence: CASSLELYGYTF.

V and J are TRBV7-2 and TRBJ2-3, with D maybe TRBD2 (6 bases). The length of the CDR3 is 14 residues. Trimming took off 5 bases at V and 3 bases at J, with 12 bases between the two ends. Germline CDR1 and CDR2: SGHTA and FQGNSA. The CDR3 bases are TGTGCCAGCAGCCAGCGACTAGGGACAGATACGCAGTATTTT. Translated, it gives CASSQRLGTDTQYF.

This clonotype came up a few times. The chain recombines TRBV7-2 with TRBJ1-2; 8 positions agree with TRBD1. The CDR3 has 15 amino acids. Germline CDR1 reads SGHTA; CDR2 reads FQGNSA. V lost 4 bases and J lost 0; bases outside the gene matches: 4. The CDR3 DNA is TGTGCCAGCAGCTCCAGGGGGCCTTCTAACTATGGCTACACCTTC. Its protein is CASSSRGPSNYGYTF.

The rearrangement links TRBV3-1 to TRBJ2-1; 9 positions agree with TRBD2. Germline V gene data show CDR1 as LGHDT and CDR2 as YNNKEL (reference sequence). V lost 4 bases and J lost 8; bases outside the gene matches: 12. The CDR3 spans 16 residues. The CDR3 nucleotides read TGTGCCAGCAGCCCCTCCACGCGGGGGGGAAGGCATGAGCAGTTCTTC. Translated: CASSPSTRGGRHEQFF.

This clonotype appeared a few times. The rearrangement joins TRBV7-9 to TRBJ2-3, with 11 bases matching TRBD2. V lost 2 bases to trimming and J lost 10 bases; unmatched junction nucleotides: 11. Germline loops: CDR1 SEHNR, CDR2 FQNEAQ (reference sequence). The CDR3 covers 16 residues. The CDR3 region is CASSLRSTSGGAPQYF. The CDR3 DNA is TGTGCCAGCAGCTTAAGGTCCACTAGCGGGGGCGCACCGCAGTATTTT.

This clonotype has a count of ten or more. The chain combines TRBV6-5 with TRBJ2-2; D unclear. The CDR3 spans 14 residues. Germline assignment: CDR1 MNHEY and CDR2 SVGAGI. With 1 base removed from V and 0 bases from J, the gap between germline ends came to 3 bases. The CDR3 nucleotides are TGTGCCAGCAGTTACTGGTCGAACACCGGGGAGCTGTTTTTT. It is translated as CASSYWSNTGELFF.

This clonotype was seen at least ten times. The rearrangement links TRBV7-2 to TRBJ1-1, with 7 bases identical to TRBD1. Germline CDR1 and CDR2: SGHTA and FQGNSA. CDR3 size: 16 residues. V dropped 0 bases and J dropped 4; count of bases not matched to a gene: 8. The CDR3 reads CASSLASAGGFTEAFF. The CDR3, as DNA: TGTGCCAGCAGCTTAGCGTCGGCAGGGGGGTTCACTGAAGCTTTCTTT. Full variable domain (outside the CDR3, taken from reference TRBV7-2 and TRBJ1-1): GAGVSQSPSNKVTEKGKDVELRCDPISGHTALYWYRQSLGQGLEFLIYFQGNSAPDKSGLPSDRFSAERTGGSVSTLTIQRTQQEDSAVYLCASSLASAGGFTEAFFGQGTRLTVV.

This clonotype was counted only a few times. V and J are TRBV12-3 or TRBV12-4 and TRBJ2-3; possibly TRBD2 for D (6 bases). This CDR3 has 14 amino acids. V lost 2 bases to trimming and J lost 4 bases, with 10 bases between them. The CDR3 sequence is CASSLRGSPDTQYF. The CDR3 DNA reads TGTGCCAGCAGTTTACGGGGGTCGCCAGATACGCAGTATTTT.

The genes are TRBV4-1 and TRBJ2-2; D is perhaps TRBD1 (6 bases). This CDR3 region has 18 residues. Trimming removed 0 bases at V and 0 bases at J, with 14 bases between. Germline V gene sequence: CDR1 MGHRA, CDR2 YSYEKL. This chain's CDR3 is CASSQDYQDSSNTGELFF. In nucleotides, the CDR3 is TGCGCCAGCAGCCAAGACTACCAGGACAGCTCGAACACCGGGGAGCTGTTTTTT.

This clonotype came up a few times. The chain has TRBV4-3 and TRBJ1-1; no clear D gene. V shed 0 bases and J shed 7 bases, with 12 bases lying between them. Germline V gives CDR1 LGHNA, CDR2 YSLEER. The CDR3 has 14 amino acids. The CDR3 sequence: CASSQETGRIEAFF. The CDR3 DNA sequence: TGCGCCAGCAGCCAAGAAACTGGACGGATTGAAGCTTTCTTT.

This clonotype was picked up many times. The rearrangement uses TRBV18 and TRBJ2-7, with TRBD2 identical over 9 bases. The CDR3 consists of 17 residues. V shed 2 bases and J 4 bases; nucleotides not matched to a gene: 12. Germline CDR1 and CDR2: KGHSH and LQKENI. The CDR3 region is CASSPMNPAGGPYEQYF. The CDR3 coding sequence is TGTGCCAGCTCACCAATGAATCCGGCGGGGGGGCCTTACGAGCAGTACTTC.

This clonotype was detected only a few times. The chain is built from TRBV6-1 and TRBJ1-5, with 9 nucleotides matching TRBD1. The CDR3 sequence is 14 residues long. Germline V gives CDR1 MNHNS, CDR2 SASEGT. The V segment lost 9 bases and the J segment 5 bases; nucleotides outside the gene matches: 8. The CDR3: CASSRDRVDQPQHF. DNA of the CDR3: TGTGCCAGTTCCCGGGACAGGGTTGATCAGCCCCAGCATTTT.

V gene TRBV11-3 combines with J gene TRBJ2-1; maybe TRBD2 (6 bases). Trimming pared 6 bases from V and 9 bases from J, leaving 12 bases between. Germline CDR1 SGHNT, CDR2 YENEEA. There are 12 residues in the CDR3. The CDR3 protein is CASRFGGGEQFF. The CDR3 DNA reads as TGTGCCAGCAGATTCGGGGGTGGTGAGCAGTTCTTC. The complete variable domain, with remaining parts taken from reference TRBV11-3 and TRBJ2-1, reads EAGVVQSPRYKIIEKKQPVAFWCNPISGHNTLYWYLQNLGQGPELLIRYENEEAVDDSQLPKDRFSAERLKGVDSTLKIQPAELGDSAVYLCASRFGGGEQFFGPGTRLTVL.

This clonotype was counted only a few times. The V gene is TRBV5-1, the J gene TRBJ1-4; a possible D gene is TRBD1 (5 bases). The germline gives CDR1 SGHRS, CDR2 YFSETQ. Trimming cost V 4 bases and J 6 bases, with 16 bases left between them. The CDR3 covers 15 residues. CDR3 residues: CASSPPGPTHEKLFF. In nucleotides, the CDR3 is TGCGCCAGCAGCCCGCCGGGACCGACACATGAAAAACTGTTTTTT. Full variable domain (remainder filled in from reference TRBV5-1 and TRBJ1-4): KAGVTQTPRYLIKTRGQQVTLSCSPISGHRSVSWYQQTPGQGLQFLFEYFSETQRNKGNFPGRFSGRQFSNSRSEMNVSTLELGDSALYLCASSPPGPTHEKLFFGSGTQLSVL.

This chain uses TRBV18 with TRBJ1-1; a possible D gene is TRBD1 (6 bases). Germline V gene sequence: CDR1 KGHSH, CDR2 LQKENI. The CDR3 consists of 15 residues. The V end was cut by 2 bases, the J end by 2 bases, with 12 bases between. This chain's CDR3 is CASSPGQIVNTEAFF. The DNA for the CDR3 is TGTGCCAGCTCACCAGGACAGATAGTTAACACTGAAGCTTTCTTT.

This clonotype was seen only a few times. The genes are TRBV5-6 and TRBJ2-5; TRBD1 or TRBD2 may be the D gene (5 bases each). The CDR3 length is 15 residues. Germline loops: CDR1 SGHDT, CDR2 YYEEEE. With 4 bases removed from V and 5 bases from J, the gap between germline ends came to 18 bases. The CDR3: CASSIRTGRGETQYF. The CDR3 DNA reads as TGTGCCAGCAGCATCCGGACGGGGCGAGGGGAGACCCAGTACTTC.

This clonotype was recorded a few times. J is TRBJ2-3 and V is TRBV6-5; D gene ambiguous. Looked up from germline, CDR1 is MNHEY and CDR2 is SVGAGI. This CDR3 has 15 residues. Trimming took 0 bases from V and 3 from J, leaving 10 bases between them. The CDR3 nucleotides read TGTGCCAGCAGTTACTCATCCAGGAGTACAGATACGCAGTATTTT. Its translation: CASSYSSRSTDTQYF.

V is TRBV9 and J is TRBJ2-3; D is unresolved. Trimming took 0 bases from V and 4 from J, leaving 9 bases between them. The CDR3 totals 14 residues. Germline V gives CDR1 SGDLS, CDR2 YYNGEE. In DNA form, the CDR3 reads TGTGCCAGCAGCGTAGCCTCACAGTCAGATACGCAGTATTTT. Amino acid sequence: CASSVASQSDTQYF.

This clonotype was observed a few times. The chain uses TRBV19 and TRBJ2-5, with a tentative D call TRBD2 (6 bases). CDR1 is LNHDA, CDR2 SQIVND, per germline (reference sequence). The CDR3 totals 14 residues. V was pared by 3 bases and J by 7 bases, with 15 bases between. The CDR3: CASSIHSGSGTQYF. The CDR3 DNA follows: TGTGCCAGTAGTATTCATTCCGGGAGCGGGACCCAGTACTTC. The full variable domain, with the rest looked up from reference TRBV19 and TRBJ2-5, is DGGITQSPKYLFRKEGQNVTLSCEQNLNHDAMYWYRQDPGQGLRLIYYSQIVNDFQKGDIAEGYSVSREKKESFPLTVTSAQKNPTAFYLCASSIHSGSGTQYFGPGTRLLVL.

This clonotype came up a few times. This sequence joins TRBV7-9 and TRBJ2-3; 11 positions agree with TRBD2. The V and J ends lost 7 bases and 8 bases, in that order; junction bases with no gene match: 14. From germline, CDR1 is SEHNR and CDR2 FQNEAQ (reference sequence). The CDR3 runs to 16 residues. The CDR3 bases are TGTGCCAGCACCGGACTAGCGGGTAGCAGGTCAGGTACGCAGTATTTT. Translated, it gives CASTGLAGSRSGTQYF.

The rearrangement joins TRBV29-1 to TRBJ2-3, with 11 positions matching TRBD2. Germline assignment: CDR1 SQVTM and CDR2 ANQGSEA. With V trimmed by 7 bases and J by 6 bases, 9 bases remained unmatched. The CDR3 runs to 14 residues. The CDR3 DNA reads as TGCAGCGGGACGGCTAGCGGGGGGTCTGATACGCAGTATTTT. It translates to CSGTASGGSDTQYF.